The 3 T cell receptor beta chains below come from one sample, sequenced in a study of blood T cell repertoires in COVID-19. Assay: immunoSEQ multiplex PCR; the TCRdb copy retains only in-frame clones and omits some. The sample consists of under 400,000 clones, about nine tenths of them appearing once. The material sequenced was PBMCs or T cells enriched from blood (not recorded which). These receptors all stem from a woman aged 25 to 39 who had been exposed to COVID-19.

V is TRBV6-5 and J is TRBJ2-3; 10 nucleotides align to TRBD1. The germline V gene encodes CDR1 MNHEY and CDR2 SVGAGI. V dropped 2 bases and J dropped 3; count of bases not matched to a gene: 2. The CDR3 length is 15 residues. The CDR3 sequence: CASSYDRGLTDTQYF. The CDR3 nucleotides are TGTGCCAGCAGTTACGACAGGGGGCTTACAGATACGCAGTATTTT.

The chain couples TRBV6-1 to TRBJ2-3, with TRBD2 matching 9 bases. The V gene end was trimmed by 6 bases and the J gene end by 4 bases; junction bases not matched to a gene: 11. Per the germline V gene, CDR1 is MNHNS and CDR2 is SASEGT. The CDR3 has 16 residues. In nucleotides, the CDR3 is TGTGCCAGCAGAGAAATAGCGGGAGCCGGGGCAGATACGCAGTATTTT. Translating it yields CASREIAGAGADTQYF.

The chain joins TRBV6-1 to TRBJ2-1, with 8 positions matching TRBD2. The V gene's germline CDR1 is MNHNS and CDR2 SASEGT. The CDR3 is 16 residues long. V lost 1 base and J lost 7; bases outside the gene matches: 9. The CDR3 protein is CASSEEVAGFLNEQFF. The CDR3 bases are TGTGCCAGCAGTGAAGAAGTAGCGGGATTTTTAAATGAGCAGTTCTTC.